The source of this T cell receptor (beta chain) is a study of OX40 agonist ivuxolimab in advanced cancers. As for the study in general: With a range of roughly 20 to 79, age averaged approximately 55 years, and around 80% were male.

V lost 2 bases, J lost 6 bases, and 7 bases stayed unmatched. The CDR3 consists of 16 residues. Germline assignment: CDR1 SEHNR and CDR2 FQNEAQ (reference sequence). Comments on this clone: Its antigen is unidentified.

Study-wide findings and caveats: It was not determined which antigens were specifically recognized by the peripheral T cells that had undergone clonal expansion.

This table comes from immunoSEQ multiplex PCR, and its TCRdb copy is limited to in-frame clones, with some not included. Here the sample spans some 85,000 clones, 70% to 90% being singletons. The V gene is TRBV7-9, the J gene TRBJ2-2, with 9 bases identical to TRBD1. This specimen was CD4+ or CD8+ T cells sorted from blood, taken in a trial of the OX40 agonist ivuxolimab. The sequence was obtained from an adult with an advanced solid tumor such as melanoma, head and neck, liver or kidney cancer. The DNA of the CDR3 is TGTGCCAGCAGCTTAACAGGACAGGGGAAGGCCGGGGAGCTGTTTTTT. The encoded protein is CASSLTGQGKAGELFF.